A selection of T cell receptor beta chains follows, all from one sample in a study of beta chain features in type 1 diabetes. Libraries were prepared by immunoSEQ multiplex PCR; TCRdb keeps only in-frame clonotypes and omits some of them. This sample has under 90,000 clones, with under 35% found just once. Material: stem cell memory CD4+ T cells from blood. These receptors were collected from a woman aged 18-29 years in good health. Both conserved end residues are part of each CDR3. A D gene is named only where the DNA matches it firmly. A row's size may be missing; if present it is once, few, many or a size class.

DNA: TGTGCCAGCAGCATCGCTAGCGGACCGGCGGAGGAGACCCAGTACTTC; CDR3: CASSIASGPAEETQYF; V: TRBV9; length: 16; D: TRBD2; size: NA; J: TRBJ2-5
DNA: TGTGCCAGCAGCTTGCGCCCCGGGACTAGCGGGGCCGCCTACAATGAGCAGTTCTTC; CDR3: CASSLRPGTSGAAYNEQFF; V: TRBV5-8; length: 19; D: TRBD2; size: few; J: TRBJ2-1
DNA: TGCGCCAGCAGCGTCGGACTAGCGGGGGGGTTCCCCTTCGAGCAGTACTTC; CDR3: CASSVGLAGGFPFEQYF; V: TRBV5-1; length: 17; D: TRBD2; size: once; J: TRBJ2-7
DNA: TGTGCCAGCTCGCGGGAATCCTCCTACAATGAGCAGTTCTTC; CDR3: CASSRESSYNEQFF; V: TRBV6-5; length: 14; D: NA; size: NA; J: TRBJ2-1
DNA: TGCAGCGTTGCCGGGACTGAGCTTACAGATACGCAGTATTTT; CDR3: CSVAGTELTDTQYF; V: TRBV29-1; length: 14; D: NA; size: few; J: TRBJ2-3
DNA: TGTGCCAGTCGCCGGACAGGGCGCTCTGGGGCCAACGTCCTGACTTTC; CDR3: CASRRTGRSGANVLTF; V: TRBV19; length: 16; D: TRBD1; size: NA; J: TRBJ2-6
DNA: TGCGCCAGCAGCCCTACTGCTTCGACTAATGAAAAACTGTTTTTT; CDR3: CASSPTASTNEKLFF; V: TRBV5-1; length: 15; D: NA; size: NA; J: TRBJ1-4
DNA: TGTGCCAGCAACGCGGGGGGCCCCGGGACAGATACGCAGTATTTT; CDR3: CASNAGGPGTDTQYF; V: TRBV9; length: 15; D: TRBD2; size: NA; J: TRBJ2-3
DNA: TGTGCCATCAGGGTACAGGGGGAGGATGGCTACACCTTC; CDR3: CAIRVQGEDGYTF; V: TRBV10-3; length: 13; D: TRBD1; size: few; J: TRBJ1-2
DNA: TGTGCCACCAGCAGACCAACAGGGGGCTGGCCCCAGCATTTT; CDR3: CATSRPTGGWPQHF; V: TRBV15; length: 14; D: TRBD1; size: NA; J: TRBJ1-5
DNA: TGTGCCAGCAGCTCCCGGGACGCGGGGGAGGGCACAGATACGCAGTATTTT; CDR3: CASSSRDAGEGTDTQYF; V: TRBV7-9; length: 17; D: TRBD2; size: few; J: TRBJ2-3
DNA: TGTGCCAGCAGCTTAGGGACAGGAGGGTATTCACCCCTCCACTTT; CDR3: CASSLGTGGYSPLHF; V: TRBV7-9; length: 15; D: TRBD1; size: NA; J: TRBJ1-6
DNA: TGTGCCAGCAGCCTGCCTAGGTCTAGCGGGAGCAATGAGCAGTTCTTC; CDR3: CASSLPRSSGSNEQFF; V: TRBV7-9; length: 16; D: TRBD2; size: few; J: TRBJ2-1
DNA: TGTGCCAGCAGTTACTCGGACTACTACACAGATACGCAGTATTTT; CDR3: CASSYSDYYTDTQYF; V: TRBV6-5; length: 15; D: NA; size: NA; J: TRBJ2-3
DNA: TGCAGCGTTGTTGTTAAGGCGGCCGGGGGTGCCGGGGAGCTGTTTTTT; CDR3: CSVVVKAAGGAGELFF; V: TRBV29-1; length: 16; D: NA; size: few; J: TRBJ2-2
DNA: TGTGCCAGCAGACCCAGACAGGGACCCTACGAGCAGTACTTC; CDR3: CASRPRQGPYEQYF; V: TRBV6-6; length: 14; D: TRBD1; size: few; J: TRBJ2-7
DNA: TGTGCCAGCAGCCAGGGGTCTGAAGCTTTCTTT; CDR3: CASSQGSEAFF; V: TRBV7-9; length: 11; D: NA; size: few; J: TRBJ1-1
DNA: TGTGCCAGCAGCCAAGATCTCGAGGGCCAAGAGACCCAGTACTTC; CDR3: CASSQDLEGQETQYF; V: TRBV4-2; length: 15; D: NA; size: NA; J: TRBJ2-5
DNA: TGTGCCTGGAGTCCTGCAGGGGATGGCTACACCTTC; CDR3: CAWSPAGDGYTF; V: TRBV30; length: 12; D: NA; size: NA; J: TRBJ1-2
DNA: TGCGCCAGCAGTCAATACAGCCCATGCTGGAGGACAGGGGAGTTTACTGAAGCTTTCTTT; CDR3: CASSQYSPCWRTGEFTEAFF; V: TRBV23-1; length: 20; D: TRBD1; size: NA; J: TRBJ1-1
DNA: TGTGCCAGCAGCCCGCAGGGAGGGAGGAGCAATCAGCCCCAGCATTTT; CDR3: CASSPQGGRSNQPQHF; V: TRBV7-2; length: 16; D: NA; size: few; J: TRBJ1-5
DNA: TGTGCCAGCAGTTCGGGGGACTCGTCCTACGAGCAGTACTTC; CDR3: CASSSGDSSYEQYF; V: TRBV6-5; length: 14; D: NA; size: NA; J: TRBJ2-7
DNA: TGCAGTGATCAGAGCACAGATACGCAGTATTTT; CDR3: CSDQSTDTQYF; V: TRBV20-1; length: 11; D: NA; size: few; J: TRBJ2-3
DNA: TGTGCCAGCAGCCCAGCCAGGACTTACTCCTACGAGCAGTACTTC; CDR3: CASSPARTYSYEQYF; V: TRBV7-2; length: 15; D: NA; size: few; J: TRBJ2-7
DNA: TGTGCCAGCAAACGAGAGGACAGGGTAGGCAACGAGCAGTACTTC; CDR3: CASKREDRVGNEQYF; V: TRBV28; length: 15; D: TRBD1; size: few; J: TRBJ2-7
DNA: TGTGCCAGTAGTAGGGCCCCGAAAGAGACCCAGTACTTC; CDR3: CASSRAPKETQYF; V: TRBV19; length: 13; D: NA; size: NA; J: TRBJ2-5
DNA: TGCAGTGCTCCCCAGAGCTACACCTTC; CDR3: CSAPQSYTF; V: TRBV20-1; length: 9; D: NA; size: NA; J: TRBJ1-2
DNA: TGCGCCAGCAGCGGCCGGGACAATCAAGAGACCCAGTACTTC; CDR3: CASSGRDNQETQYF; V: TRBV5-1; length: 14; D: NA; size: few; J: TRBJ2-5
DNA: TGCGCCAGCAGCCCACCGACTAACATGGGAACAGATACGCAGTATTTT; CDR3: CASSPPTNMGTDTQYF; V: TRBV5-1; length: 16; D: NA; size: NA; J: TRBJ2-3
DNA: TGTGCCAGCTCACCACTGACAGGAATGAACACTGAAGCTTTCTTT; CDR3: CASSPLTGMNTEAFF; V: TRBV18; length: 15; D: NA; size: many; J: TRBJ1-1
DNA: TGTGCCAGCAGCTCCTCAGGGCTCTGGAATCAGCCCCAGCATTTT; CDR3: CASSSSGLWNQPQHF; V: TRBV7-2; length: 15; D: NA; size: few; J: TRBJ1-5
DNA: TGTGCCAGCAGCTCCTTGGGAGCGATTGCCTCAGATACGCAGTATTTT; CDR3: CASSSLGAIASDTQYF; V: TRBV7-2; length: 16; D: NA; size: few; J: TRBJ2-3
DNA: TGTGCCAGCAGCTTAGGGGCAGGGATCTATGGCTACACCTTC; CDR3: CASSLGAGIYGYTF; V: TRBV7-8; length: 14; D: NA; size: NA; J: TRBJ1-2
DNA: TGTGCCAGCTCTAGCGCGAGCTCCTACAATGAGCAGTTCTTC; CDR3: CASSSASSYNEQFF; V: TRBV18; length: 14; D: NA; size: NA; J: TRBJ2-1
DNA: TGTGCCATCAGTGAGTCTAGTGACACAGATACGCAGTATTTT; CDR3: CAISESSDTDTQYF; V: TRBV10-3; length: 14; D: NA; size: many; J: TRBJ2-3
DNA: TGTGCCAGCAGCTTAAGGAGGGGGCCAGATACGCAGTATTTT; CDR3: CASSLRRGPDTQYF; V: TRBV7-2; length: 14; D: NA; size: NA; J: TRBJ2-3
DNA: TGTGCCAGCAGCGCCCCTAGCGGGGCAAACATTCAGTACTTC; CDR3: CASSAPSGANIQYF; V: TRBV6-6; length: 14; D: TRBD2; size: NA; J: TRBJ2-4
DNA: TGTGCCAGCAGTAGGGGGCAGAATGAAAAACTGTTTTTT; CDR3: CASSRGQNEKLFF; V: TRBV2; length: 13; D: TRBD1; size: few; J: TRBJ1-4
DNA: TGTGCCAGCAGCTTCGGGGAGAGCAATCAGCCCCAGCATTTT; CDR3: CASSFGESNQPQHF; V: TRBV7-2; length: 14; D: NA; size: NA; J: TRBJ1-5
DNA: TGTGCCAGCAGCCCGAATGAAAAACTGTTTTTT; CDR3: CASSPNEKLFF; V: TRBV11-2; length: 11; D: NA; size: NA; J: TRBJ1-4
DNA: TGTGCCACTAGCGGGGGGACTAATGAGCAGTTCTTC; CDR3: CATSGGTNEQFF; V: TRBV10-3; length: 12; D: TRBD2; size: NA; J: TRBJ2-1
DNA: TGCGCCAGCAGCTTGCTACAGGCCCAGGGATATGGCTACACCTTC; CDR3: CASSLLQAQGYGYTF; V: TRBV5-1; length: 15; D: NA; size: few; J: TRBJ1-2
DNA: TGCGCCAGCAGCGGGGAGGATACGCAGTATTTT; CDR3: CASSGEDTQYF; V: TRBV5-1; length: 11; D: NA; size: few; J: TRBJ2-3
DNA: TGCGCCAGCAGCCTAGGACCGGGGGGAAACATTCAGTACTTC; CDR3: CASSLGPGGNIQYF; V: TRBV5-1; length: 14; D: TRBD2; size: NA; J: TRBJ2-4
DNA: TGTGCCAGCAGCGTAGTTGCGGGGGTTAGGACAGATACGCAGTATTTT; CDR3: CASSVVAGVRTDTQYF; V: TRBV9; length: 16; D: TRBD2; size: NA; J: TRBJ2-3
DNA: TGTGCCAGCAGCTTCGGGGGGAGTAGCGGTGCTAGCACAGATACGCAGTATTTT; CDR3: CASSFGGSSGASTDTQYF; V: TRBV5-8; length: 18; D: TRBD2; size: NA; J: TRBJ2-3
DNA: TGTGCCAGCTCACCGCAGGGGGTGGAGAATTCACCCCTCCACTTT; CDR3: CASSPQGVENSPLHF; V: TRBV18; length: 15; D: TRBD1; size: NA; J: TRBJ1-6
DNA: TGTGCCAGCACACGGGACAATGGGTATGAAGCTTTCTTT; CDR3: CASTRDNGYEAFF; V: TRBV11-3; length: 13; D: NA; size: NA; J: TRBJ1-1
DNA: TGCGCCAGCAGCTTGTGGGACAGTGGCTACACCTTC; CDR3: CASSLWDSGYTF; V: TRBV5-1; length: 12; D: TRBD1; size: NA; J: TRBJ1-2
DNA: TGTGCCAGCAGTCAAAGGGGTACGCAGTATTTT; CDR3: CASSQRGTQYF; V: TRBV6-1; length: 11; D: NA; size: NA; J: TRBJ2-3
DNA: TGTGCCTGGAGTCCGGTTGGAGTCCCCCTCCACTTT; CDR3: CAWSPVGVPLHF; V: TRBV30; length: 12; D: NA; size: NA; J: TRBJ1-6
DNA: TGTGCCAGCAGCCCCAGGCTAGCGGGGGGCTACGAGCAGTACTTC; CDR3: CASSPRLAGGYEQYF; V: TRBV14; length: 15; D: TRBD2; size: NA; J: TRBJ2-7
DNA: TGTGCCAGCAGCTTGGGACTAAGTAAGGAGACCCAGTACTTC; CDR3: CASSLGLSKETQYF; V: TRBV5-4; length: 14; D: NA; size: NA; J: TRBJ2-5
DNA: TGTGCCAGCTCACCACTCGCAGATACGCAGTATTTT; CDR3: CASSPLADTQYF; V: TRBV18; length: 12; D: NA; size: NA; J: TRBJ2-3
DNA: TGTGCCAGCTCGAGGGACAGTGGTATGAATGGCTACACCTTC; CDR3: CASSRDSGMNGYTF; V: TRBV18; length: 14; D: TRBD1; size: NA; J: TRBJ1-2
DNA: TGTGCCAGCAGTCCCGTAGCGGGAAACGCTTACGAGCAGTACTTC; CDR3: CASSPVAGNAYEQYF; V: TRBV7-2; length: 15; D: TRBD2; size: NA; J: TRBJ2-7
DNA: TGCAGCGTACTCGGGACAGGGGGCACAGGCACTGAAGCTTTCTTT; CDR3: CSVLGTGGTGTEAFF; V: TRBV29-1; length: 15; D: TRBD1; size: NA; J: TRBJ1-1